Listed below are T cell receptor beta chains from one sample, sequenced in a study of siplizumab effects on memory and regulatory T cells. The assay was immunoSEQ multiplex PCR, and TCRdb's table has in-frame clones only and misses some. The sample lists around 120,000 clones; approximately 94% were seen once. Input material: non-Treg CD4+ T cells sorted from blood. The receptor source for this set is a human donor in good health. CDR3s leave out the opening cysteine and the closing phenylalanine or tryptophan. The order of the fields is CDR3 length, V gene, CDR3 protein.

>12|TRBV5-6
ASSWGQANTEAF
>13|TRBV5-4
ASSFTSGGAETQY
>12|TRBV5-6
ASSWGQNTGELF
>11|TRBV6-5
ASSYSRDTEAF
>13|TRBV7-9
ASSFGVFGANVLT
>13|TRBV29-1
SVERRGSSGNTIY
>15|TRBV2
ASSDRTGAYSGNTIY
>16|TRBV9
ASSVGRSRGIGRETQY
>13|TRBV6-6
ASSIGAGSSYEQY
>14|TRBV7-3
ASSLSATSYSYEQY
>11|TRBV5-6
ASSLKGSYEQY
>16|TRBV6-8
ASSSHNEAGPGVDEQY
>11|TRBV6-6
ASRKQGNTEAF
>12|TRBV25-1
ASSESGLRYGYT
>13|TRBV5-1
ASSRTSGGTDTQY
>12|TRBV7-2
ASSGPTRDSPLH
>12|TRBV6-5
ASSYRVSGNTIY
>12|TRBV5-1
ASSFGDRPTEAF
>9|TRBV7-9
ASSPGTGLT
>11|TRBV7-3
ASSVTGSDEQF
>11|TRBV5-1
ASSSRANTEAF
>12|TRBV5-8
ASSWDSTISEQY